The 26 T cell receptor beta chains presented below share a single source sample, sequenced in a study of cytomegalovirus exposure and HLA in healthy donors. Repertoires were generated with immunoSEQ multiplex PCR, while TCRdb's copy carries only in-frame clones and drops some. The sample includes 90,000 or so clones, 85% of them seen just once. The sample consisted of PBMCs. Receptor source: a man between 18 and 35 years old in good health and CMV-seropositive.

A few counts support this clone. The V gene is TRBV2, the J gene TRBJ2-7, with TRBD1 as a possible D gene (6 bases). The germline CDR1 and CDR2 sequences are SNHLY and FYNNEI. This CDR3 has 15 amino acids. V lost 6 bases and J lost 1, with 16 bases in between. The CDR3 is CASRDTGRISYEQYF. The CDR3 DNA sequence: TGTGCCAGCAGAGACACAGGGAGAATTTCCTACGAGCAGTACTTC.

This chain uses TRBV19 with TRBJ2-3, with D possibly being TRBD2 (5 bases). Trimming cost V 3 bases and J 1 base, with 14 bases left between them. This CDR3 comprises 16 residues. CDR1 LNHDA and CDR2 SQIVND come from the germline V gene (reference sequence). DNA for the CDR3: TGTGCCAGTAGTATCAGCGGAGCCGGGGGCACAGATACGCAGTATTTT. It yields the protein CASSISGAGGTDTQYF.

The CDR3 is CASSSKLTSGSPLPQFF. In nucleotides, the CDR3 is TGTGCCAGCAGTTCCAAGCTAACTAGCGGGAGTCCTCTACCTCAGTTCTTC. V gene TRBV27 combines with J gene TRBJ2-1, with 11 nucleotides matching TRBD2. Germline V gives CDR1 MNHEY, CDR2 SMNVEV (reference sequence). The CDR3 is 17 residues long. Germline trimming cut 4 bases from V and 13 bases from J; bases unmatched to any gene: 18.

The genes are TRBV6-1 and TRBJ2-7, with TRBD1 matching 9 bases. Germline V gene data show CDR1 as MNHNS and CDR2 as SASEGT. Trimming cost V 3 bases and J 3 bases; bases outside gene matches: 12. CDR3 length equals 17 residues. CDR3 region: CASSDAQTGGGFYEQYV. CDR3 nucleotides: TGTGCCAGCAGTGACGCCCAAACAGGGGGCGGCTTCTACGAGCAGTACGTC.

This chain links TRBV27 with TRBJ2-3; D possibly corresponds to TRBD2 (6 bases). Germline V lookup: CDR1 MNHEY, CDR2 SMNVEV (reference sequence). V was pared by 1 base and J by 6 bases, with 17 bases between. There are 16 residues in the CDR3. For the CDR3, the DNA is TGTGCCAGCAGTTTATTCTTTGGAGGGGCTGATGATACGCAGTATTTT. This encodes CASSLFFGGADDTQYF.

The J gene is TRBJ1-1, the V gene TRBV5-6; TRBD1 agrees at 8 bases. This CDR3 comprises 16 residues. CDR1 is SGHDT, CDR2 YYEEEE, per germline. Trimming at V came to 4 bases and at J to 0 bases, leaving 8 bases not matched to a gene. Written as DNA, the CDR3 is TGTGCCAGCAGCCTGGAGACAGGGGCCCTGAACACTGAAGCTTTCTTT. It encodes CASSLETGALNTEAFF.

This sequence joins TRBV5-1 and TRBJ2-5; TRBD1 agrees at 9 bases. Germline V gene sequence: CDR1 SGHRS, CDR2 YFSETQ. V was clipped by 0 bases and J by 3 bases; unmatched bases: 6. The CDR3 sequence is 16 residues long. In DNA form, the CDR3 reads TGCGCCAGCAGCTTGGGGACAGGGGTATGGGAAGAGACCCAGTACTTC. The encoded protein is CASSLGTGVWEETQYF.

The chain has TRBV27 and TRBJ2-7; 8 nucleotides match TRBD2. With 5 bases clipped from V and 5 bases from J, the junction kept 11 bases outside the gene matches. CDR1 is MNHEY and CDR2 is SMNVEV in the germline V gene (reference sequence). This CDR3 has 15 residues. Here the CDR3 DNA reads TGTGCCAGCAGTCGCTCGCCGGGGGGGCTGAACGAGCAGTACTTC. This encodes CASSRSPGGLNEQYF.

The V call is TRBV7-2, the J call TRBJ2-7; maybe TRBD2 (6 bases). Trimming left V 2 bases short and J 4 bases short, with 12 bases between. This CDR3 is 14 amino acids long. Germline lookup yields CDR1 SGHTA and CDR2 FQGNSA. This chain's CDR3 is CASSLFGGVYEQYV. CDR3 coding DNA: TGTGCCAGCAGCTTATTCGGGGGAGTGTACGAGCAGTACGTC.

The chain combines TRBV6-4 with TRBJ2-1; 12 bases line up with TRBD2. The CDR3 sequence is 14 residues long. With 2 bases clipped from V and 7 bases from J, the junction kept 0 bases outside the gene matches. Germline V gene sequence: CDR1 MRHNA, CDR2 SNTAGT. The CDR3 protein is CASSDGLAGNEQFF. The CDR3, as DNA: TGTGCCAGCAGTGACGGACTAGCGGGAAATGAGCAGTTCTTC.

By proportion, this clone is medium-sized. The V call is TRBV6-4, the J call TRBJ2-3, with 10 bases identical to TRBD1. Looked up from germline, CDR1 is MRHNA and CDR2 is SNTAGT. J was trimmed by 4 bases and V by 3 bases; bases with no gene match: 4. The CDR3 consists of 15 residues. The CDR3 region is CASSEGGQGADTQYF. CDR3 sequence (DNA): TGTGCCAGCAGTGAGGGCGGACAGGGGGCAGATACGCAGTATTTT.

The CDR3 here is CATSSRASGLGDTQYF. CDR3 in DNA: TGTGCCACCAGCTCCCGGGCCTCGGGACTAGGAGATACGCAGTATTTT. The chain joins TRBV15 to TRBJ2-3; the match to TRBD2 covers 8 bases. Looked up from germline, CDR1 is LNHNV and CDR2 is YYDKDF (reference sequence). The junction had 12 bases not matched to a gene; V was cut back by 5 bases and J by 5 bases. There are 16 residues in the CDR3.

The gene calls are TRBV5-5 and TRBJ2-5; no clear D. V lost 0 bases to trimming and J lost 1 base, with 4 bases between them. This CDR3 region has 13 residues. CDR1 and CDR2 from the germline V gene are SGHKS and YYEKEE (reference sequence). In DNA form, the CDR3 reads TGTGCCAGCAGCTTGGACAGCCAAGAGACCCAGTACTTC. Translation: CASSLDSQETQYF.

This chain joins TRBV11-2 and TRBJ2-7; D remains unclear. The CDR3 is 14 residues long. With 5 bases removed from V and 2 bases from J, the gap between germline ends came to 13 bases. CDR1 and CDR2 from the germline V gene are SGHAT and FQNNGV. CDR3 protein: CASSTHSRPYEQYF. CDR3 nucleotides: TGTGCCAGCAGCACACACAGCCGCCCCTACGAGCAGTACTTC.

The sample holds one count of this clone. The J gene is TRBJ1-2, the V gene TRBV6-4; D is ambiguous. The V gene lost 2 bases and the J gene lost 8 bases, with 15 bases spanning the gap. The CDR3 sequence is 14 residues long. CDR1 and CDR2 from the germline V gene are MRHNA and SNTAGT. CDR3 coding DNA: TGTGCCAGCAGTGACGACTCGGGGTTAGGCGGCTACACCTTC. Encoded protein: CASSDDSGLGGYTF.

This rearrangement joins TRBV28 to TRBJ2-1; the match to TRBD2 covers 7 bases. CDR1 and CDR2 from the germline V gene are MDHEN and SYDVKM. CDR3 size: 14 residues. V was clipped by 8 bases and J by 1 base; unmatched bases: 5. The CDR3 region has the DNA TGTGCCAGCTCCGGGGGGACGTCCTACAATGAGCAGTTCTTC. Its protein is CASSGGTSYNEQFF.

This rearrangement joins TRBV29-1 to TRBJ2-1; TRBD2 agrees at 11 bases. The germline CDR1 and CDR2 sequences are SQVTM and ANQGSEA. V dropped 3 bases and J dropped 5; count of bases not matched to a gene: 3. There are 14 residues in the CDR3. The CDR3, as DNA: TGCAGCGTTGATGGACTAGCGGGCAACAATGAGCAGTTCTTC. The encoded protein is CSVDGLAGNNEQFF.

The rearrangement uses TRBV18 and TRBJ2-3, with 7 bases that match TRBD2. Unmatched junction bases numbered 7, after V lost 0 bases and J lost 1 base. The CDR3 consists of 17 residues. The germline CDR1 and CDR2 sequences are KGHSH and LQKENI. CDR3 bases: TGTGCCAGCTCACCACCGGCGGGAGAGTCGGGCACAGATACGCAGTATTTT. Its protein product is CASSPPAGESGTDTQYF.

J is TRBJ1-1 and V is TRBV9; D perhaps matches TRBD1 (5 bases). This CDR3 is 15 amino acids long. Germline V gives CDR1 SGDLS, CDR2 YYNGEE. V lost 3 bases to trimming and J lost 0 bases, with 12 bases between them. The CDR3 coding sequence is TGTGCCAGCAGCGCCCTGGACACCTTGAACACTGAAGCTTTCTTT. Translation: CASSALDTLNTEAFF.

This rearrangement joins TRBV11-2 to TRBJ2-2; 10 positions agree with TRBD2. The junction had 10 bases not matched to a gene; V was cut back by 8 bases and J by 4 bases. Germline CDR1 reads SGHAT; CDR2 reads FQNNGV. The CDR3 covers 16 residues. CDR3 nucleotides: TGTGCCAGCGGGGCCCGACTAGCGGGCATCACCGGGGAGCTGTTTTTT. Translation: CASGARLAGITGELFF.

In this sample, this clone turned up once. The V gene is TRBV5-1, the J gene TRBJ1-4; TRBD1 matches at 10 bases. Germline V lookup: CDR1 SGHRS, CDR2 YFSETQ. V was clipped by 7 bases and J by 0 bases; unmatched bases: 3. The CDR3 extends over 15 amino acids. CDR3 amino acids: CASGTGVATNEKLFF. The DNA for the CDR3 is TGCGCCAGCGGGACAGGGGTCGCAACTAATGAAAAACTGTTTTTT. The variable domain in full, with the rest retrieved from reference TRBV5-1 and TRBJ1-4, is KAGVTQTPRYLIKTRGQQVTLSCSPISGHRSVSWYQQTPGQGLQFLFEYFSETQRNKGNFPGRFSGRQFSNSRSEMNVSTLELGDSALYLCASGTGVATNEKLFFGSGTQLSVL.

The gene calls are TRBV10-3 and TRBJ1-3, with 7 bases that match TRBD1. CDR1 ENHRY and CDR2 SYGVKD come from the germline V gene. V lost 6 bases to trimming and J lost 5 bases; unmatched junction nucleotides: 7. The CDR3 is 14 amino acids. CDR3 amino acids: CAISPDRARNTIYF. As DNA, the CDR3 is TGTGCCATCAGCCCCGACAGGGCTAGAAACACCATATATTTT.

This clone was detected only a few times. The chain uses TRBV13 and TRBJ1-1, with 7 bases identical to TRBD1. The J segment lost 0 bases and the V segment lost 4 bases, leaving 8 bases of the junction unmatched. The germline gives CDR1 PRHDT, CDR2 FYEKMQ (reference sequence). The CDR3 extends over 16 amino acids. The CDR3 nucleotides read TGTGCCAGCAGCTCGAGTTACAGGGGATTGAACACTGAAGCTTTCTTT. Its translation: CASSSSYRGLNTEAFF.

The V and J genes are TRBV30 and TRBJ2-2; a weak D match, TRBD2 (6 bases). Trimming pared 1 base from V and 7 bases from J, leaving 16 bases between. Germline V gene sequence: CDR1 GTSNPN, CDR2 SVGIG (reference sequence). The CDR3 is 15 residues long. CDR3 nucleotide sequence: TGTGCCTGGAGTGCCCGAGGGAGGCTCGGCGGGGAGCTGTTTTTT. This translates into CAWSARGRLGGELFF.

The chain couples TRBV6-6 to TRBJ1-2; 7 nucleotides line up with TRBD1. The CDR3 runs 13 residues. The ends lost 5 bases at V and 3 bases at J; junction bases unmatched: 3. Germline V gene data show CDR1 as MNHNY and CDR2 as SVGAGI (reference sequence). The chain's CDR3 is CASSRGQDYGYTF. The CDR3 DNA reads as TGTGCCAGCAGTAGAGGACAGGACTATGGCTACACCTTC.

The chain carries TRBV5-1 and TRBJ2-3; 9 bases fit TRBD1. Germline CDR1 reads SGHRS; CDR2 reads YFSETQ. The CDR3 is made up of 18 amino acids. Trimming took 7 bases from V and 1 from J; bases not matched to a gene: 16. For the CDR3, the DNA is TGCGCCAGCCGCACCGGGACAGGGCTGGTAGACCGCACAGATACGCAGTATTTT. This gives the protein CASRTGTGLVDRTDTQYF.